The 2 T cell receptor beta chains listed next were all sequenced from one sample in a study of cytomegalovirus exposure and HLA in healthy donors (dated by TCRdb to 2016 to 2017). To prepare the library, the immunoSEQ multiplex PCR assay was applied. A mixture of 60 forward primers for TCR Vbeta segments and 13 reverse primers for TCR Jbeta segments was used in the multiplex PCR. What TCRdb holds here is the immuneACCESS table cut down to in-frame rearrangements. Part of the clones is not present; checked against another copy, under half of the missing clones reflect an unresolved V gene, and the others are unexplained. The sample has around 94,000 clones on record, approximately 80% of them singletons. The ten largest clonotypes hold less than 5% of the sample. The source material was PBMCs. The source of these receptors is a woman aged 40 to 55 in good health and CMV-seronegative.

The CDR3 coding sequence is TGTGCCAGTACTTCAGGGACACCCCAAGCTTTCTTT. Translated: CASTSGTPQAFF. This chain uses TRBV6-1 with TRBJ1-1; possible D gene TRBD1, 6 bases. Germline V lookup: CDR1 MNHNS, CDR2 SASEGT. V dropped 9 bases and J dropped 9 bases, with 17 bases sitting between them. This CDR3 comprises 12 residues.

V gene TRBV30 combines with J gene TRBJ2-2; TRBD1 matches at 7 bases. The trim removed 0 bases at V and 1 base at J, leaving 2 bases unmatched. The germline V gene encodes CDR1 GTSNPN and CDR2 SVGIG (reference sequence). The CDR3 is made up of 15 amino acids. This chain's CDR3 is CAWSVQGLNTGELFF. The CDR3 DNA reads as TGTGCCTGGAGTGTACAGGGGCTGAACACCGGGGAGCTGTTTTTT.